This T cell receptor (beta chain) was recorded in a study of technical replicates of blood from a handful of donors. This CDR3 contains 20 residues. In germline, CDR1 is MGHRA, CDR2 YSYEKL. V was cut by 0 bases and J by 0 bases, with 21 bases left in between. TCRdb keeps only in-frame clones here, not all; method: immunoSEQ multiplex PCR. This sample yields roughly 85,000 clones, of which over 85% are seen a single time; 0.26% belongs to the top ten. Specimen: T cells isolated from PBMCs. The chain carries TRBV4-1 and TRBJ1-5; D gene unclear. The TCR originated in a human donor in good health. The CDR3 spells CASSQDTIPFSGNSNQPQHF. In nucleotides, the CDR3 is TGCGCCAGCAGCCAAGATACCATCCCCTTCTCCGGGAATAGCAATCAGCCCCAGCATTTT.